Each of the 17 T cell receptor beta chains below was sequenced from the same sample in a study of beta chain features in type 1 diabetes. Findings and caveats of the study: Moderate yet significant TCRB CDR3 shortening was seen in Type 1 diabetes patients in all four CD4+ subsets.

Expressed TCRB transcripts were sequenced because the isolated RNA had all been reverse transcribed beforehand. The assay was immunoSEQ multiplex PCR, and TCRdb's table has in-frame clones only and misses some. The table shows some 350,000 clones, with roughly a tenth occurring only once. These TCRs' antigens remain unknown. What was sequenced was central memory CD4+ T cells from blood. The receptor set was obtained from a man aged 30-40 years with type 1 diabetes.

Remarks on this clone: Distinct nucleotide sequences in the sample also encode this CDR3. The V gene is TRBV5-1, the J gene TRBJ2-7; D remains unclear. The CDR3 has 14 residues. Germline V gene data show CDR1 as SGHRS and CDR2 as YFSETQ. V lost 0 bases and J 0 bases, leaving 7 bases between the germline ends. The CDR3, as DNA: TGCGCCAGCAGCTTGGGGACGAGCTCCTACGAGCAGTACTTC. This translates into CASSLGTSSYEQYF.

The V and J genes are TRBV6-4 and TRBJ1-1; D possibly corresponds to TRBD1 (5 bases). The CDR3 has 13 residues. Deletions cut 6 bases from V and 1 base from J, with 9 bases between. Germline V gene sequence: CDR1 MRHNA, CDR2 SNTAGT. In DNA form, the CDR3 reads TGTGCCAGCAGATGGGACGGGAACACTGAAGCTTTCTTT. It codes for CASRWDGNTEAFF.

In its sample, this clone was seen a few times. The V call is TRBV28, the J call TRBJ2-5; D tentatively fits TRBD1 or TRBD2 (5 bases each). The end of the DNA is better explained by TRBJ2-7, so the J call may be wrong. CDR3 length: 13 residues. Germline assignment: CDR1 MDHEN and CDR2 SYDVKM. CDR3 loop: CASRTGTVYEQYF. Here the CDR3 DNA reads TGTGCCAGCAGAACCGGGACGGTCTACGAGCAGTACTTC.

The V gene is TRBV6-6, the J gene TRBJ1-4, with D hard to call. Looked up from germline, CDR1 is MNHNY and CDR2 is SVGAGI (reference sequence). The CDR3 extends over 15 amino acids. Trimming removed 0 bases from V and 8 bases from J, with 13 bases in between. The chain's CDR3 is CASSYSGSLREKLFF. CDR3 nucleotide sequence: TGTGCCAGCAGTTACTCGGGATCCCTTAGAGAAAAACTGTTTTTT.

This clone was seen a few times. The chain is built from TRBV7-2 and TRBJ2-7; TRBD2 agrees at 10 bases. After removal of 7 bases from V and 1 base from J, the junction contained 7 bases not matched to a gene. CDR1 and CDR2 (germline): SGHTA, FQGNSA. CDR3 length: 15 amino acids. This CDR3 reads CASTYGLAASYEQYF. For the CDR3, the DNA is TGTGCCAGCACCTACGGACTAGCGGCATCCTACGAGCAGTACTTC.

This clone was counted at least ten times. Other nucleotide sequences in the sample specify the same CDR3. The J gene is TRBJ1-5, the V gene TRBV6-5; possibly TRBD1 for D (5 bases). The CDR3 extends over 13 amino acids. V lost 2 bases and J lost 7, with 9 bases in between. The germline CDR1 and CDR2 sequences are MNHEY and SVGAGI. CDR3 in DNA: TGTGCCAGCAGTTACAGTCCAGGGCAGCCCCAGCATTTT. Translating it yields CASSYSPGQPQHF.

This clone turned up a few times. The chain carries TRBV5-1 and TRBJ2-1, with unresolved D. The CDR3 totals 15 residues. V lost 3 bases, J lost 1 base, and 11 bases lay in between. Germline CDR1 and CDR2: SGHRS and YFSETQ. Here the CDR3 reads CASSSSPTSYNEQFF. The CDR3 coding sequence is TGCGCCAGCAGCTCATCACCGACTTCCTACAATGAGCAGTTCTTC.

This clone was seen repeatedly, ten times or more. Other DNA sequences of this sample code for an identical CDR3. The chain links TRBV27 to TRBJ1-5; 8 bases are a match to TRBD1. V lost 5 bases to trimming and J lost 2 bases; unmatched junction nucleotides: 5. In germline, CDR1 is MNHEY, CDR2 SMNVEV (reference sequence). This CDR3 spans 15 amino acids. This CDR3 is CASSSLGQGNQPQHF. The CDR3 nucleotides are TGTGCCAGCAGTAGCCTGGGACAGGGCAATCAGCCCCAGCATTTT.

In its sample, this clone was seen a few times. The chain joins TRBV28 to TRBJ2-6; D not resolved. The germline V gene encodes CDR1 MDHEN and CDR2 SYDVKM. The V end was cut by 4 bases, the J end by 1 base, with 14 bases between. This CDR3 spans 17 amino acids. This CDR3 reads CASSSLVGFSGANVLTF. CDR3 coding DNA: TGTGCCAGCAGTTCGCTCGTGGGTTTTTCTGGGGCCAACGTCCTGACTTTC.

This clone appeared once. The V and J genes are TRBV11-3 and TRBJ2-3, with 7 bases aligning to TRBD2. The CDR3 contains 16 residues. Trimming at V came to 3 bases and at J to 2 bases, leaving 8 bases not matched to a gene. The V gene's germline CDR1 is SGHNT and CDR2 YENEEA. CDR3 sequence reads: CASSFRGGRATDTQYF. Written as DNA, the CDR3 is TGTGCCAGCAGCTTCCGTGGGGGGAGGGCCACAGATACGCAGTATTTT.

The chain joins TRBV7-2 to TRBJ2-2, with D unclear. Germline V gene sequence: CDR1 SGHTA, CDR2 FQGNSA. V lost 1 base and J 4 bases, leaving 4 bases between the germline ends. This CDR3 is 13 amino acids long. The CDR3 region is CASSLVATGELFF. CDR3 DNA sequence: TGTGCCAGCAGCTTAGTGGCCACCGGGGAGCTGTTTTTT.

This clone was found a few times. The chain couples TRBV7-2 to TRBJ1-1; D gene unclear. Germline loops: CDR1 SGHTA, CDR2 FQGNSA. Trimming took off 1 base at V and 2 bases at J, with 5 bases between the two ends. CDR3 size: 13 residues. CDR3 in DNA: TGTGCCAGCAGCTTAGTTGCCAACACTGAAGCTTTCTTT. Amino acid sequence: CASSLVANTEAFF.

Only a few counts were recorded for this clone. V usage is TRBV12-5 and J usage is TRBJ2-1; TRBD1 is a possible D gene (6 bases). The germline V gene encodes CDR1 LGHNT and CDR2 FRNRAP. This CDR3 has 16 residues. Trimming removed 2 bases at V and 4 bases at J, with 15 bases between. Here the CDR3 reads CASGLTPGQLYNEQFF. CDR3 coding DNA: TGTGCTAGTGGTTTGACCCCGGGACAACTATACAATGAGCAGTTCTTC.

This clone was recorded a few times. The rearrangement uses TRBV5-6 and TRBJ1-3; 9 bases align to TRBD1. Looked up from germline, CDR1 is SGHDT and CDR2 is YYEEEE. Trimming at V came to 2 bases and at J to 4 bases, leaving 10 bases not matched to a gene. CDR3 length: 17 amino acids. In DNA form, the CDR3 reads TGTGCCAGCAGCTTCTCGCCGGGACAGGGAACGGGAAACACCATATATTTT. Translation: CASSFSPGQGTGNTIYF.

CDR3 region: CASTGVAANEKLFF. In DNA form, the CDR3 reads TGTGCCAGCACAGGGGTTGCGGCTAATGAAAAACTGTTTTTT. The chain joins TRBV2 to TRBJ1-4, with D possibly matching TRBD1 (6 bases). Trimming cost V 7 bases and J 3 bases, with 12 bases left between them. This CDR3 spans 14 amino acids. Germline V gene data show CDR1 as SNHLY and CDR2 as FYNNEI.

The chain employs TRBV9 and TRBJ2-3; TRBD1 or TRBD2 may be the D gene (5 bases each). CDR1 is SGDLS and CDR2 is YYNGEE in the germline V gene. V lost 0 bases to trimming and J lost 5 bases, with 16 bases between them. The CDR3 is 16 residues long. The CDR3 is CASSVGLGTSRDTQYF. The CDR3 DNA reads TGTGCCAGCAGCGTAGGTCTCGGGACCTCGAGAGATACGCAGTATTTT.

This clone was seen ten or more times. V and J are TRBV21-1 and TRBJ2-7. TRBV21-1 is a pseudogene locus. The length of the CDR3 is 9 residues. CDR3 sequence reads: CASTYEQYF. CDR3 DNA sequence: TGTGCCAGCACCTACGAGCAGTACTTC.